The 3 T cell receptor beta chains given below trace back to one sample, sequenced in a study of T cells in Graves' hyperthyroidism and ophthalmopathy. Amplified TCR beta CDR3 regions derived from RNA transcripts. First-round RT-PCR with HTBI primers amplified the TCR CDR3 region. TCRdb redid the calling of the multiplex PCR reads with MiXCR, one entry per CDR3 protein. The repertoire holds hundreds of thousands of distinct CDR3 sequences, with over 35% as singletons. The specimen was blood. These TCRs come from a man between 18 and 29 years old with Graves' hyperthyroidism.

This clonotype was recorded a few times. The chain recombines TRBV20-1 with TRBJ1-5; 7 nucleotides line up with TRBD1. V lost 1 base to trimming and J lost 9 bases; unmatched junction nucleotides: 12. The CDR3 extends over 15 amino acids. Germline V gene data show CDR1 as DFQATT and CDR2 as SNEGSKA (reference sequence). The CDR3 region is CSARARDSRRMPQHF. CDR3 nucleotide sequence: TGCAGTGCTAGAGCAAGGGACAGCCGGAGGATGCCCCAGCATTTT.

This clonotype is a singleton in its sample. The chain links TRBV9 to TRBJ2-7; 7 bases match TRBD1. V shed 1 base, J shed 3 bases, and the junction held 1 base outside the gene matches. The CDR3 totals 13 residues. Germline CDR1 and CDR2: SGDLS and YYNGEE. The DNA for the CDR3 is TGTGCCAGCAGCGTATCAGGGGGCTACGAGCAGTACTTC. It specifies CASSVSGGYEQYF.

This clonotype was recorded at least ten times. The chain recombines TRBV7-9 with TRBJ2-2; no clear D gene. Germline CDR1 is SEHNR and CDR2 is FQNEAQ (reference sequence). Trimming shortened V by 5 bases and J by 4 bases, and 17 bases separated the two germline ends. The CDR3 covers 16 residues. The CDR3 coding sequence is TGTGCCAGCAGCCCCAAGGGCAAGGAGTTCACCGGGGAGCTGTTTTTT. Protein product: CASSPKGKEFTGELFF.